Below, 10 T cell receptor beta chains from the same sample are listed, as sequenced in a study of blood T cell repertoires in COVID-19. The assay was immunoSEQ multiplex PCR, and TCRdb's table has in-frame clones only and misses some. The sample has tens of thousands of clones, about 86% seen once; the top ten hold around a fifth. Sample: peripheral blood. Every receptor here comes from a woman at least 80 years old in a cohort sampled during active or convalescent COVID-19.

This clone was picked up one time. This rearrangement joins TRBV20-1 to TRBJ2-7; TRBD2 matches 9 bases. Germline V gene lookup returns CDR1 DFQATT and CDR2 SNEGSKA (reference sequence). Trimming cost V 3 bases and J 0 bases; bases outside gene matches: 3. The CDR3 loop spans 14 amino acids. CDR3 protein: CSASGSGSSYEQYF. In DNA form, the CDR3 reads TGCAGTGCTAGTGGTAGCGGGAGCTCCTACGAGCAGTACTTC.

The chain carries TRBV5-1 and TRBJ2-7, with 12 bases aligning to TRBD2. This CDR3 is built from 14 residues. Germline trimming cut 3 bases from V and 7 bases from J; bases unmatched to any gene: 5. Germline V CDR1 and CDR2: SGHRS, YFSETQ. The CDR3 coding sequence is TGCGCCAGCAGCTCTGGGACTAGCGGGTTGGAGCAGTACTTC. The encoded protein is CASSSGTSGLEQYF.

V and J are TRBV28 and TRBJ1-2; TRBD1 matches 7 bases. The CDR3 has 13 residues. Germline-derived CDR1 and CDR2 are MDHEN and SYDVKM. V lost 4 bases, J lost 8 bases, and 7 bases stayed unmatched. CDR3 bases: TGTGCCAGCAGTTCCGGACAGGTTTGGGGCTACACCTTC. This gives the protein CASSSGQVWGYTF.

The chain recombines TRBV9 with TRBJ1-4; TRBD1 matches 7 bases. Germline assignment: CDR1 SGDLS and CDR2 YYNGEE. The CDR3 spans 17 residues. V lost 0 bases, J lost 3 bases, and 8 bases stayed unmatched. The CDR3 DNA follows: TGTGCCAGCAGCGTAGTGTTGACAGGGTACTCTAATGAAAAACTGTTTTTT. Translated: CASSVVLTGYSNEKLFF.

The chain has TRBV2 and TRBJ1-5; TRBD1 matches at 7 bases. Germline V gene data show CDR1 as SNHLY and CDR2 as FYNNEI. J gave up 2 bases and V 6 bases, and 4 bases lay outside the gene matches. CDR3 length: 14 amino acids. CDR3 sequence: CASSYRGGNQPQHF. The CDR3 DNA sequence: TGTGCCAGCAGCTACAGGGGAGGCAATCAGCCCCAGCATTTT.

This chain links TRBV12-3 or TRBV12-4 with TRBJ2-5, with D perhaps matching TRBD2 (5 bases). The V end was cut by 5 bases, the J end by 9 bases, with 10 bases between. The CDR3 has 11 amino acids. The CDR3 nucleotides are TGTGCCAGCAGTCTAGGGAGTGCCCAGTACTTC. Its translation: CASSLGSAQYF.

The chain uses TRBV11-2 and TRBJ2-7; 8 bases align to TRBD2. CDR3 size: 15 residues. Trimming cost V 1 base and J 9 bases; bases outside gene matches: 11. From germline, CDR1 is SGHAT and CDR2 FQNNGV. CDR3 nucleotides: TGTGCCAGCAGCTTAGTCACGGGAGGGGGAGGCGGGCAGTACGTC. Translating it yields CASSLVTGGGGGQYV.

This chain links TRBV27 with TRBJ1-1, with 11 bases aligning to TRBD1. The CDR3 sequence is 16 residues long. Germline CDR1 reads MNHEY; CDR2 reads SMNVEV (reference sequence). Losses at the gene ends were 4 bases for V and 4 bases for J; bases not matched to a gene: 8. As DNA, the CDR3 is TGTGCCAGCAGTTCCCTATGGACAGGGGGCATCACTGAAGCTTTCTTT. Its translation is CASSSLWTGGITEAFF.

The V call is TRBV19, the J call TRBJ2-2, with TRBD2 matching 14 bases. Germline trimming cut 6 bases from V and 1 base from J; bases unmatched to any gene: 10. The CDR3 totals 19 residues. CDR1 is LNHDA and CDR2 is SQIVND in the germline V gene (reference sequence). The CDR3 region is CASSNRLAGGPENTGELFF. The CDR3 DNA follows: TGTGCCAGTAGCAATAGACTAGCGGGAGGGCCGGAGAACACCGGGGAGCTGTTTTTT.

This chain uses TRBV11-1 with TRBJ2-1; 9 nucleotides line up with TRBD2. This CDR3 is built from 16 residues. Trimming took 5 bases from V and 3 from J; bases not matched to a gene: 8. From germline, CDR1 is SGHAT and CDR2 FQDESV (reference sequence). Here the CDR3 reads CASSHLRTSVYNEQFF. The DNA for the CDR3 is TGTGCCAGCAGCCATCTCAGGACTAGCGTCTACAATGAGCAGTTCTTC.